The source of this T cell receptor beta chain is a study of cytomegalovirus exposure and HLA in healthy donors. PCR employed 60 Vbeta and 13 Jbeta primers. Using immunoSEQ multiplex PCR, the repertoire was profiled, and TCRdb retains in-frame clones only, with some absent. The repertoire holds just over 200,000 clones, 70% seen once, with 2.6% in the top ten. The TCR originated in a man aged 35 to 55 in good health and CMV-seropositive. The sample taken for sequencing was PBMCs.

The CDR3 is CASSPTGRTDTQYF. CDR3 bases: TGTGCCAGCTCACCGACAGGGAGAACAGATACGCAGTATTTT. The V and J genes are TRBV18 and TRBJ2-3; 7 bases are shared with TRBD1. J lost 3 bases, V lost 3 bases, and 3 bases had no gene match. The CDR3 sequence is 14 residues long. Germline loops: CDR1 KGHSH, CDR2 LQKENI.